This T cell receptor (beta chain) was recovered during a study of CD8 T cells in Susac syndrome. The sequenced target, TCR beta, came from blood CD8+ and CD4+ T cells. When the RNA was reverse transcribed, random hexamers were used with an input of roughly 0.5 to 1 ug. TCRdb re-called the immunoSEQ multiplex PCR reads through MiXCR, storing one row per CDR3 protein. The sample gives about 280,000 distinct CDR3 sequences, approximately 84% of which show up once; over 0.1% is in the top ten. V lost 1 base to trimming and J lost 3 bases, with 22 bases between them. The CDR3 spans 18 residues. CDR1 and CDR2 (germline): DFQATT, SNEGSKA (reference sequence).

The sequence derives from a human donor with multiple sclerosis. Sample: CD8+ T cells from PBMCs. The rearrangement joins TRBV20-1 to TRBJ1-5, with D perhaps matching TRBD1 (5 bases). CDR3 loop: CSARVPPTPGTLNQPQHF. The CDR3 DNA is TGCAGTGCTAGAGTTCCACCTACCCCCGGGACCCTCAATCAGCCCCAGCATTTT.